The 5 T cell receptor beta chains below all came from one sample that was sequenced in a study of blood T cells in healthy people across ages (dated by TCRdb to the mid-2010s). Library generation was performed with 5' RACE. The run used an Illumina HiSeq 2500. A second PCR of about 6 to 12 cycles was run with a J-beta primer mix and a sample-barcoded 5' primer. Clones were called with MiXCR by TCRdb after fastp trimmed the public reads at Q25, and only in-frame beta chains were retained. Each record represents a unique CDR3 protein, reported with the most common genes and DNA among its rows. Here the sample has fewer than 900,000 distinct CDR3 sequences; around 40% occur a single time. The ten largest account for around 20% of the sample. Sample: blood. The receptor source for this set is a woman aged 60-75 years in good health.

This clonotype was seen at least ten times. At one end the junction does not follow the germline gene, possibly because of a read error. V and J are TRBV5-1 and TRBJ2-7; tentative D call: TRBD1 (5 bases). The CDR3 runs to 14 residues. In germline, CDR1 is SGHRS, CDR2 YFSETQ. The CDR3 region is CASSLTGNSYEQYF. The DNA of the CDR3 is TGTGCCAGCAGCTTAACAGGCAACTCCTACGAGCAGTACTTC.

This clonotype was counted many times. The V and J genes are TRBV29-1 and TRBJ2-7, with D unclear. This CDR3 region has 14 residues. CDR1 SQVTM and CDR2 ANQGSEA come from the germline V gene. Trimming removed 0 bases at V and 2 bases at J, with 11 bases between. The CDR3 protein is CSVEDSLGTYEQYF. The DNA for the CDR3 is TGCAGCGTTGAAGATAGTCTAGGTACCTACGAGCAGTACTTC.

This clonotype was detected a few times. This chain joins TRBV6-5 and TRBJ1-2; perhaps TRBD1 as D (5 bases). Germline V CDR1 and CDR2: MNHEY, SVGAGI. The CDR3 totals 15 residues. Trimming left V 0 bases short and J 2 bases short, with 10 bases between. CDR3 DNA sequence: TGTGCCAGCAGTTACTCGAAGGCAGGGAACTATGGCTACACCTTC. It specifies CASSYSKAGNYGYTF.

V gene TRBV28 combines with J gene TRBJ2-1, with D possibly TRBD2 on 5 matching bases. The germline gives CDR1 MDHEN, CDR2 SYDVKM. V was shortened by 6 bases and J by 4 bases, with 13 bases between the two germline ends. The CDR3 has 14 amino acids. The CDR3 spells CASSPKAGYNEQFF. The CDR3 region has the DNA TGTGCCAGCAGCCCAAAGGCGGGTTACAATGAGCAGTTCTTC.

The J gene is TRBJ2-1, the V gene TRBV7-2; a weak D match, TRBD2 (5 bases). V gave up 4 bases and J gave up 6 bases, with 22 bases separating them. This CDR3 spans 17 amino acids. In germline, CDR1 is SGHTA, CDR2 FQGNSA. CDR3 protein: CASSYTIGERRGNEQFF. CDR3 coding DNA: TGTGCCAGCAGCTACACTATAGGAGAAAGACGGGGCAATGAGCAGTTCTTC. Filled out from reference TRBV7-2 and TRBJ2-1, the complete variable domain reads GAGVSQSPSNKVTEKGKDVELRCDPISGHTALYWYRQSLGQGLEFLIYFQGNSAPDKSGLPSDRFSAERTGGSVSTLTIQRTQQEDSAVYLCASSYTIGERRGNEQFFGPGTRLTVL.